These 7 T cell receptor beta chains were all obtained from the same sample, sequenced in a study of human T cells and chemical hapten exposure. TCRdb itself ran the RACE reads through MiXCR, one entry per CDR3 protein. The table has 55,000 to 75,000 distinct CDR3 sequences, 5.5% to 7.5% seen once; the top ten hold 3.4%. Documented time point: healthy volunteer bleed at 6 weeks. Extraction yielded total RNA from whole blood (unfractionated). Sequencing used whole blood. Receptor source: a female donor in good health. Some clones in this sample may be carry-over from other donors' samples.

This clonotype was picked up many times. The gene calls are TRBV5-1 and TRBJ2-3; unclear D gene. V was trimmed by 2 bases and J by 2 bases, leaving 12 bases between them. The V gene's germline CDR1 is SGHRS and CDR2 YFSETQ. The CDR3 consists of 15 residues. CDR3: CASSFAPTSTDTQYF. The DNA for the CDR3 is TGCGCCAGCAGCTTTGCCCCTACATCCACAGATACGCAGTATTTT.

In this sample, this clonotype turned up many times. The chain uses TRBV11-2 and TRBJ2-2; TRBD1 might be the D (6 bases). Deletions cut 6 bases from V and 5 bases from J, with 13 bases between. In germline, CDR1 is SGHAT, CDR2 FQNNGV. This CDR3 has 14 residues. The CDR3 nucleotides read TGTGCCAGCAGTAGCTTCACAGGGACCGGGGAGCTGTTTTTT. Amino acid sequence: CASSSFTGTGELFF.

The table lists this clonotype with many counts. For the CDR3, the DNA is TGTGCCGGCCGCTCCGGAGGGAGTGAAAAACTGTTTTTT. Protein sequence: CAGRSGGSEKLFF. V usage is TRBV2 and J usage is TRBJ1-4; no definite D call. CDR3 size: 13 residues. V lost 11 bases and J lost 7, with 17 bases in between. CDR1 and CDR2 (germline): SNHLY, FYNNEI.

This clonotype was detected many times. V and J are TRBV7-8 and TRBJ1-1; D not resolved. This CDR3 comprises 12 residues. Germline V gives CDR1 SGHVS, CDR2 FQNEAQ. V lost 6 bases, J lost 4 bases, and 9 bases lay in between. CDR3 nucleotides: TGTGCCAGCAGTGAGGGCTCCACTGAAGCTTTCTTT. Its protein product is CASSEGSTEAFF.

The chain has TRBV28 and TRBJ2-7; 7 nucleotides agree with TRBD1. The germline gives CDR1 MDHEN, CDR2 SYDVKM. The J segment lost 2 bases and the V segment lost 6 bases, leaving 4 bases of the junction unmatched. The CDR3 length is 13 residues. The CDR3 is CASREDRTYEQYF. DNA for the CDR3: TGTGCCAGCAGGGAGGACAGGACCTACGAGCAGTACTTC.

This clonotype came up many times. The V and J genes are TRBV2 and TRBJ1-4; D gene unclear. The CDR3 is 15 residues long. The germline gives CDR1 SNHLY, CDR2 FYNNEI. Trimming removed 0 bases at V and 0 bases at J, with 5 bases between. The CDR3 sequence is CASSEAKTTNEKLFF. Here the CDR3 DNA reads TGTGCCAGCAGTGAAGCGAAGACAACTAATGAAAAACTGTTTTTT.

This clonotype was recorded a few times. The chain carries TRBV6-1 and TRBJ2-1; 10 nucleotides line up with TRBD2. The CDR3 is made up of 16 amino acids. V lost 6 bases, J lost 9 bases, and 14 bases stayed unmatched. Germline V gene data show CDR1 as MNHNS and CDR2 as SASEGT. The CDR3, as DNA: TGTGCCAGCAGGGTTCTAGCGGGAGTTCGGGAGGGTGAGCAGTTCTTC. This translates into CASRVLAGVREGEQFF.